Listed here are 4 T cell receptor beta chains from one sample, sequenced in a study of blood T cell repertoires in COVID-19. Clones were sequenced by immunoSEQ multiplex PCR, and TCRdb holds only the in-frame ones, with some missing. In the table there are about 230,000 clones, roughly 91% of which are singletons. The sequencing input was PBMCs or T cells enriched from blood (not recorded which). These receptors all come from a woman aged 25-40 years with acute COVID-19.

The chain carries TRBV3-1 (or the pseudogene TRBV3-2) and TRBJ2-7, with 8 bases fitting TRBD1. The CDR3 is 14 amino acids. V dropped 4 bases and J dropped 3; count of bases not matched to a gene: 5. Looked up from germline, CDR1 is LGHDT and CDR2 is YNNKEL (reference sequence). The CDR3 sequence: CASSPRTGNYEQYF. CDR3 in DNA: TGTGCCAGCAGCCCCCGGACAGGGAACTACGAGCAGTACTTC.

The chain joins TRBV3-1 (or the pseudogene TRBV3-2) to TRBJ2-5; D not certain. The CDR3 runs to 14 residues. Germline V gene sequence: CDR1 LGHDT, CDR2 YNNKEL (reference sequence). V lost 3 bases and J 3 bases, leaving 11 bases between the germline ends. In nucleotides, the CDR3 is TGTGCCAGCAGCCAGATGCTCCGCGAAGAGACCCAGTACTTC. Amino acid sequence: CASSQMLREETQYF.

This chain links TRBV7-3 with TRBJ2-1, with 9 bases lining up with TRBD1. Unmatched junction bases numbered 8, after V lost 7 bases and J lost 7 bases. CDR1 and CDR2 from the germline V gene are SGHTA and FQGTGA. This CDR3 is built from 14 residues. CDR3: CASTFSDRGNEQFF. DNA for the CDR3: TGTGCCAGCACTTTCTCGGACAGGGGTAATGAGCAGTTCTTC.

The rearrangement uses TRBV7-2 and TRBJ1-5; 8 bases line up with TRBD1. V lost 5 bases, J lost 4 bases, and 7 bases stayed unmatched. This CDR3 is 15 amino acids long. The germline V gene encodes CDR1 SGHTA and CDR2 FQGNSA. CDR3 protein: CASSTWTGRNQPQHF. The CDR3 nucleotides are TGTGCCAGCAGCACCTGGACAGGGAGGAATCAGCCCCAGCATTTT.